The T cell receptor beta chain described here comes from a study of T cells and Merkel cell carcinoma outcomes. Germline assignment: CDR1 KGHSH and CDR2 LQKENI. The CDR3 length is 12 residues. V dropped 1 base and J dropped 10 bases, with 5 bases sitting between them. TCRdb's copy holds only in-frame clones and misses some; the assay was immunoSEQ multiplex PCR. The sample shows 3,600 or so clones, 85% to 95% of them seen only once. The receptor was derived from a human donor with Merkel cell carcinoma. V gene TRBV18 combines with J gene TRBJ1-6; D gene unclear. Sequenced sample: tumor tissue from Merkel cell carcinoma. The DNA of the CDR3 is TGTGCCAGCTCACCACTCCGCTCACCCCTCCACTTT. Translation gives CASSPLRSPLHF.